Given below is one T cell receptor beta chain in context. What antigen it recognizes has not been identified. Its ends do not fully match the called genes, so a read error is possible. The sample belongs to a study of blood T cells in healthy people across ages (dated by TCRdb to between 2014 and 2016). General notes on the study: In model experiments, template switching captured about one uniquely barcoded TCR beta cDNA molecule for every two T cells. Using the same blood draw, the study looked at two additional independent replicas of 1 million unique cDNA reads for two donors, one aged 18 to 30 and the other aged 80 or older. To track age-related changes in TCR beta repertoire diversity, the study relied on deep sequencing normalized with unique cDNA molecular identifiers. To avoid experimental bias, donors of different ages were spread randomly across the sequencing lanes. Donors were grouped into four age groups: young (average 16 years), middle-aged (39), aged (approximately 58) and long-lived (around 80).

Findings and caveats that apply to the study as a whole: Observed TCR beta diversity per million T cells fell roughly linearly with age, and a significant reduction was already apparent by age roughly 41. Compared with the aged group, more naive CD4+ T cells, fewer expanded clones and increased TCR diversity were shown by the long-lived group, suggesting age selection. The percentage of naive T cells measured by flow cytometry correlated strongly with observed TCR beta diversity. Estimates of total diversity based on one million sequenced T cells were regarded as lower bounds and as underestimates. Because profiling used bulk unsorted PBMCs, naive and antigen-experienced compartments could not be compared conclusively. Donor CMV infection status was unknown, potentially confounding age-related changes in expanded clonotypes.

CDR3 length: 15 amino acids, cysteine to phenylalanine. Only the CDR3 DNA is retained, 45 bases long and in frame from the first base. From the germline V gene, CDR1 is MDHEN and CDR2 is SYDVKM. Receptor amplification or capture employed 5' RACE. The sequencer listed for this sample is Illumina HiSeq 2500. The second PCR ran for roughly 7 to 11 cycles and used a J-beta primer mix along with a sample-barcoded 5' primer. Each TCR beta cDNA molecule received a unique molecular identifier from a template-switch 5' adaptor carrying 12 random nucleotides. Each sample yielded at least 2.5 million CDR3-containing paired-end reads. The Mint cDNA synthesis kit, primed by a TRBC-specific oligonucleotide, was used to synthesize first-strand cDNA from all RNA. All cDNA was treated with uracil-DNA glycosylase and then went through a first 18-cycle PCR with the universal primers M1SS and BC2_uni_R. Concerning the study's data processing: Normalization of each sample was performed by random selection of 1 million high-quality reads, each carrying a distinct molecular identifier. Instead of being binned into consensus sequences, reads that shared molecular identifiers were thrown out. MiTCR, run with a Q25 quality threshold and the strictest error-elimination algorithm, handled CDR3 identification, clonotype clustering and error correction. A nonparametric unseen species model with Euler transformation was used to estimate lower-bound total TCR beta diversity. TCRdb cleaned the public reads at Q25 with fastp, built clones with MiXCR and kept in-frame beta chains. Each entry is one CDR3 protein sequence, shown with its most common DNA and genes. In this record, the V and J calls reflect TCRdb's handling and not the investigators' own analysis. The sample profile shows roughly 2 million distinct CDR3 sequences; about 50% of them were found once. The ten most abundant clones make up 2% to 2.5% of the sample.

The donors were roughly 39 Caucasian individuals from Russia, aged roughly 6 to 100 years, who were systemically healthy. Around 9.8 milliliters of peripheral blood were collected from each donor into EDTA-treated Vacutainer tubes. Ficoll-Paque density-gradient centrifugation was used to isolate PBMCs, with at least 6 million per sample. Trizol reagent was used to extract total RNA from PBMCs, with at least 5.5 micrograms per sample. The percentages of naive CD45RAhigh/CD27high T cells were determined by flow cytometry on a PBMC aliquot from every donor. The sequence came from a woman aged 40 to 50 in good health. Sequenced: blood. The chain is encoded by TRBV28 joined to TRBJ2-5; the D gene is perhaps TRBD2, on 6 matching bases. Read as DNA, the sequence is TGCGCCAGCTGTAGTATAGGGGCCGGGAGAGAGACCCAGTACTTC. This sequence encodes CASCSIGAGRETQYF.